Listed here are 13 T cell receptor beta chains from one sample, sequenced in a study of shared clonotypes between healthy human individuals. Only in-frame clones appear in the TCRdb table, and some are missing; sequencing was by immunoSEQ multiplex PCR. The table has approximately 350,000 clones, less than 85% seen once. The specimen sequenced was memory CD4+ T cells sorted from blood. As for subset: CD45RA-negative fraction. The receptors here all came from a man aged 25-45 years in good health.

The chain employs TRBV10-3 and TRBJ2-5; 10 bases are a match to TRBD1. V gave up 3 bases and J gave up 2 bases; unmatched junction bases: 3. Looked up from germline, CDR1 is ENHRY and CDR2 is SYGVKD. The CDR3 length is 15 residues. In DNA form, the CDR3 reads TGTGCCATCAGTGACCCGGGACAGGGGCAAGAGACCCAGTACTTC. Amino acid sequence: CAISDPGQGQETQYF.

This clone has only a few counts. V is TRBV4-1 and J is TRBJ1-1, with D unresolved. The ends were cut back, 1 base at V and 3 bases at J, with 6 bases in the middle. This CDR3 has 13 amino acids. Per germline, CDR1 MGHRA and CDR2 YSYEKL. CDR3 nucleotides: TGCGCCAGCAGCCAAGGTGAGCACACTGAAGCTTTCTTT. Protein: CASSQGEHTEAFF.

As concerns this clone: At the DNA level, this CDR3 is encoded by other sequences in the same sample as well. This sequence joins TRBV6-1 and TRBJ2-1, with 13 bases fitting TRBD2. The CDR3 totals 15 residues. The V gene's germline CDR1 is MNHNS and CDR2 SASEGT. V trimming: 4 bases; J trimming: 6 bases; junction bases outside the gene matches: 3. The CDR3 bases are TGTGCCAGCAGTGGCTGGACTAGCGGGAGCAATGAGCAGTTCTTC. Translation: CASSGWTSGSNEQFF.

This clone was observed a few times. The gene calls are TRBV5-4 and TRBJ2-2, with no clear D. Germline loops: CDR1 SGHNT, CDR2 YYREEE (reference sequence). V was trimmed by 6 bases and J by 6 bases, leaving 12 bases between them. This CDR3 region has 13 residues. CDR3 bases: TGTGCCAGCATCCGGTTGGATTCCGGGGAGCTGTTTTTT. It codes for CASIRLDSGELFF.

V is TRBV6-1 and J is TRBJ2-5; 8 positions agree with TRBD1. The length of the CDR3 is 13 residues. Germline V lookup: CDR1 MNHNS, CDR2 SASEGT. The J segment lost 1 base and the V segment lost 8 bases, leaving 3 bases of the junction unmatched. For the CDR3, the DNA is TGTGCCAGCGACAGGGGACTCCAAGAGACCCAGTACTTC. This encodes CASDRGLQETQYF.

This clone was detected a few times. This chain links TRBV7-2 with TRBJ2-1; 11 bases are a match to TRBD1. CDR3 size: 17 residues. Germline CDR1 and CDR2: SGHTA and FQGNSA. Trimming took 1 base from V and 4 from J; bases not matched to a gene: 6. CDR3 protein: CASSLGGGTGGYNEQFF. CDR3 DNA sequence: TGTGCCAGCAGCTTAGGAGGTGGGACAGGGGGTTACAATGAGCAGTTCTTC.

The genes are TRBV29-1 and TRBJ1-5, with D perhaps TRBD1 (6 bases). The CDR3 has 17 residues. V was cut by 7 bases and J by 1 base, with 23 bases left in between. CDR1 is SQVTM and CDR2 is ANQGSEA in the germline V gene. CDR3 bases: TGCAGCGCCGAACGGCAGGGGTGGTTGATAAGCAATCAGCCCCAGCATTTT. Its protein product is CSAERQGWLISNQPQHF.

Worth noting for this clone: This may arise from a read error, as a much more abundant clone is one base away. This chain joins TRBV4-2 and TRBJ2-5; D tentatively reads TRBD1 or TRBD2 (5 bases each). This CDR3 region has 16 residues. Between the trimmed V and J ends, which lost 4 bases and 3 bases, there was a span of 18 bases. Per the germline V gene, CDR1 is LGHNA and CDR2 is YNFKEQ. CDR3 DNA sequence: TGTGCCAGCAGCCGGGCCTTCGAGGGGATGGAAGAGACCCAGTACTTC. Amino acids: CASSRAFEGMEETQYF.

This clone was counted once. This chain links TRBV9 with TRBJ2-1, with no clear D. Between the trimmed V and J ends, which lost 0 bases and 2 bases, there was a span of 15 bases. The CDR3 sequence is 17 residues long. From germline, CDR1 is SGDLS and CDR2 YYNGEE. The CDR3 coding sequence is TGTGCCAGCAGCGTAGAGGCGATGTGGGGTGCCTACAATGAGCAGTTCTTC. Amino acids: CASSVEAMWGAYNEQFF.

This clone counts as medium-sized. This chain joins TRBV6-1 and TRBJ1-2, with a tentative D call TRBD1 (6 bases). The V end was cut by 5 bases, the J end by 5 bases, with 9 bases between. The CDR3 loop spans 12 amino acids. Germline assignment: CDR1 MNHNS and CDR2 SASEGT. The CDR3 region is CASSKQGYGYTF. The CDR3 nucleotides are TGTGCCAGCAGTAAACAGGGTTATGGCTACACCTTC.

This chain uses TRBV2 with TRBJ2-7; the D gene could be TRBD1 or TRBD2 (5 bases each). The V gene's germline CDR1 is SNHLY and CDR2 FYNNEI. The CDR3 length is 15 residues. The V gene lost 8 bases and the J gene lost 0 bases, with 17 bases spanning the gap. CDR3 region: CASGMGPHYSYEQYF. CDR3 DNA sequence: TGTGCCAGCGGAATGGGACCCCATTACTCCTACGAGCAGTACTTC.

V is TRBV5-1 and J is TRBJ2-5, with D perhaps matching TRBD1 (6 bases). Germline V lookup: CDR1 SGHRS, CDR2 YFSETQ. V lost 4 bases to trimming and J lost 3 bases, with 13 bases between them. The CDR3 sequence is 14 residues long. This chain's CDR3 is CASSLNRAEETQYF. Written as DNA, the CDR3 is TGCGCCAGCAGCCTAAACAGGGCAGAAGAGACCCAGTACTTC.

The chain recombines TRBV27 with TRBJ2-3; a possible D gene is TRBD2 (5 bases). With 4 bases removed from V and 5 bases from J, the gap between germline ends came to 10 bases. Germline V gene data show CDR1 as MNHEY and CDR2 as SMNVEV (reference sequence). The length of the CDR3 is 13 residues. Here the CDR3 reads CASSYRGGDTQYF. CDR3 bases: TGTGCCAGCAGTTATCGAGGAGGAGATACGCAGTATTTT.